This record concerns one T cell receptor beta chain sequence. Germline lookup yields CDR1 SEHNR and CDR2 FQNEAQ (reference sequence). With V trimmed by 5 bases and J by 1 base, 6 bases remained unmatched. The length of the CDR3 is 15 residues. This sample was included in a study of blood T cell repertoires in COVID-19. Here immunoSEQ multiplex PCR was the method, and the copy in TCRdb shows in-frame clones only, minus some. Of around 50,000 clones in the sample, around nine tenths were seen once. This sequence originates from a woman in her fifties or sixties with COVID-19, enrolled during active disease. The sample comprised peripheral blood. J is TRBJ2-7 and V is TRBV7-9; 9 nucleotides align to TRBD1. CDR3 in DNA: TGTGCCAGCAGCACGGGACAGGGAAGTTCCTACGAGCAGTACTTC. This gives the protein CASSTGQGSSYEQYF.